Shown below are 27 T cell receptor beta chains from a single sample sequenced in a study of blood T cell repertoires in COVID-19. Profiling relied on immunoSEQ multiplex PCR, and the TCRdb table lists in-frame clones only, not all of them. Among 60,000 or so clones listed, more than 55% were seen once. The specimen was PBMCs or T cells enriched from blood (not recorded which). Source of these receptors: an older woman who had been exposed to COVID-19.

The genes are TRBV10-3 and TRBJ1-3; D unresolved. V shed 5 bases and J shed 1 base, with 6 bases lying between them. The V gene's germline CDR1 is ENHRY and CDR2 SYGVKD. The CDR3 totals 13 residues. CDR3 sequence: CAISSPSGNTIYF. CDR3 in DNA: TGTGCCATCAGTAGCCCTTCTGGAAACACCATATATTTT.

The CDR3 is CASTGGLEAFF. Here the CDR3 DNA reads TGTGCCAGCACGGGCGGGCTTGAAGCTTTCTTT. The chain links TRBV28 to TRBJ1-1; D is uncertain. The CDR3 is 11 amino acids. Germline V gene lookup returns CDR1 MDHEN and CDR2 SYDVKM. Trimming shortened V by 7 bases and J by 7 bases, and 10 bases separated the two germline ends.

The chain is built from TRBV7-8 and TRBJ2-2, with 7 bases lining up with TRBD2. There are 16 residues in the CDR3. Germline assignment: CDR1 SGHVS and CDR2 FQNEAQ. The V and J ends lost 0 bases and 5 bases, in that order; junction bases with no gene match: 6. The CDR3 DNA is TGTGCCAGCAGCTTAGCTTACGCGGGAGTAACCGGGGAGCTGTTTTTT. Amino acid sequence: CASSLAYAGVTGELFF. The variable domain in full, completed from reference TRBV7-8 and TRBJ2-2, reads GAGVSQSPRYKVAKRGQDVALRCDPISGHVSLFWYQQALGQGPEFLTYFQNEAQLDKSGLPSDRFFAERPEGSVSTLKIQRTQQEDSAVYLCASSLAYAGVTGELFFGEGSRLTVL.

The table lists this clone with a few counts. The gene calls are TRBV12-3 or TRBV12-4 and TRBJ1-4; 9 bases fit TRBD1. J was trimmed by 11 bases and V by 5 bases; bases with no gene match: 3. This CDR3 spans 12 amino acids. The CDR3 loop is CASSHDRGKLFF. Written as DNA, the CDR3 is TGTGCCAGCAGTCATGACAGGGGGAAACTGTTTTTT.

This clone has only a few counts. The rearrangement joins TRBV27 to TRBJ2-1; weak D call: TRBD2 (5 bases). The CDR3 sequence is 17 residues long. CDR1 is MNHEY and CDR2 is SMNVEV in the germline V gene (reference sequence). Trimming pared 5 bases from V and 0 bases from J, leaving 17 bases between. The DNA of the CDR3 is TGTGCCAGCAGTGCGCTAGGTGTAGGGAGCTCCTACAATGAGCAGTTCTTC. This translates into CASSALGVGSSYNEQFF.

The genes are TRBV6-5 and TRBJ1-1; D remains ambiguous. The CDR3 covers 11 residues. V lost 4 bases to trimming and J lost 3 bases, with 3 bases between them. CDR1 and CDR2 from the germline V gene are MNHEY and SVGAGI. CDR3 bases: TGTGCCAGCAGTTCTTACACTGAAGCTTTCTTT. It is translated as CASSSYTEAFF.

The CDR3 protein is CASSLRATGENIQYF. In DNA, the CDR3 is TGTGCCAGCAGCTTAAGGGCCACCGGGGAGAACATTCAGTACTTC. J is TRBJ2-4 and V is TRBV7-9; D possibly corresponds to TRBD2 (5 bases). The germline V gene has CDR1 SEHNR and CDR2 FQNEAQ (reference sequence). V was clipped by 2 bases and J by 7 bases, with 15 bases between them. This CDR3 has 15 residues. Together with reference TRBV7-9 and TRBJ2-4, the CDR3 gives the full variable domain: DTGVSQNPRHKITKRGQNVTFRCDPISEHNRLYWYRQTLGQGPEFLTYFQNEAQLEKSRLLSDRFSAERPKGSFSTLEIQRTEQGDSAMYLCASSLRATGENIQYFGAGTRLSVL.

The V and J genes are TRBV19 and TRBJ2-1, with 10 bases fitting TRBD2. V was clipped by 7 bases and J by 10 bases; unmatched bases: 16. Per the germline V gene, CDR1 is LNHDA and CDR2 is SQIVND (reference sequence). There are 16 residues in the CDR3. The CDR3 DNA follows: TGTGCCAGTACCCCTCTCCCAGCGGGGGGGCCAGGGGAGCAGTTCTTC. Translating it yields CASTPLPAGGPGEQFF.

This chain joins TRBV5-6 and TRBJ2-2; D is unresolved. The CDR3 length is 17 residues. Trimming removed 2 bases from V and 5 bases from J, with 19 bases in between. Germline values: CDR1 SGHDT, CDR2 YYEEEE. The CDR3 sequence: CASSFWLRLLPTGELFF. The CDR3, as DNA: TGTGCCAGCAGCTTTTGGCTTAGACTTTTACCTACCGGGGAGCTGTTTTTT.

In DNA form, the CDR3 reads TGTGCCACCTCTAGACACCAGGGGGGCTACACCTTC. It is translated as CATSRHQGGYTF. The chain employs TRBV24-1 and TRBJ1-2; maybe TRBD1 (6 bases). V lost 9 bases, J lost 8 bases, and 15 bases lay in between. The CDR3 loop spans 12 amino acids. Germline V gene lookup returns CDR1 KGHDR and CDR2 SFDVKD.

The chain combines TRBV9 with TRBJ2-3, with 11 nucleotides matching TRBD2. The ends lost 0 bases at V and 1 base at J; junction bases unmatched: 1. Germline V CDR1 and CDR2: SGDLS, YYNGEE. This CDR3 contains 16 residues. CDR3 sequence reads: CASSVELAGGTDTQYF. CDR3 bases: TGTGCCAGCAGCGTAGAACTAGCGGGAGGCACAGATACGCAGTATTTT.

The chain is built from TRBV24-1 and TRBJ2-6; no firm D call. Germline lookup yields CDR1 KGHDR and CDR2 SFDVKD. The CDR3 loop spans 17 amino acids. Trimming pared 0 bases from V and 3 bases from J, leaving 11 bases between. The CDR3 protein is CATSDLPQVFGANVLTF. CDR3 DNA: TGTGCCACCAGTGATTTGCCCCAGGTTTTTGGGGCCAACGTCCTGACTTTC.

The chain combines TRBV29-1 with TRBJ2-1; 7 bases agree with TRBD1. V shed 3 bases and J 9 bases; nucleotides not matched to a gene: 11. This CDR3 has 14 residues. Germline V gene sequence: CDR1 SQVTM, CDR2 ANQGSEA. The CDR3 region is CSVDSTGYGSEQFF. In DNA form, the CDR3 reads TGCAGCGTTGATTCGACAGGGTATGGGAGTGAGCAGTTCTTC.

This clone showed up just a few times. The chain links TRBV27 to TRBJ1-2, with D maybe TRBD1 (6 bases). Per the germline V gene, CDR1 is MNHEY and CDR2 is SMNVEV (reference sequence). Trimming removed 2 bases at V and 6 bases at J, with 19 bases between. This CDR3 spans 16 amino acids. The CDR3 DNA reads as TGTGCCAGCAGTTTAATGGCCGGGACACTTACCCATGGCTACACCTTC. Translated: CASSLMAGTLTHGYTF.

This clone came up once. The chain uses TRBV6-5 and TRBJ1-5; 7 bases agree with TRBD1. V dropped 7 bases and J dropped 7; count of bases not matched to a gene: 13. The CDR3 is made up of 15 amino acids. Germline loops: CDR1 MNHEY, CDR2 SVGAGI. The DNA for the CDR3 is TGTGCCAGCAATCCAGGAAGACAGGGAAAACAGCCCCAGCATTTT. Its translation is CASNPGRQGKQPQHF.

J is TRBJ2-6 and V is TRBV7-2, with 10 positions matching TRBD2. From germline, CDR1 is SGHTA and CDR2 FQGNSA. Losses at the gene ends were 5 bases for V and 1 base for J; bases not matched to a gene: 5. The CDR3 sequence is 17 residues long. This CDR3 is CASSISGGASGANVLTF. The DNA of the CDR3 is TGTGCCAGCAGCATCAGCGGGGGGGCTTCTGGGGCCAACGTCCTGACTTTC.

This chain links TRBV28 with TRBJ2-7, with a possible D match to TRBD2 (6 bases). Germline V CDR1 and CDR2: MDHEN, SYDVKM. CDR3 length: 16 amino acids. V shed 6 bases and J shed 5 bases, with 23 bases lying between them. CDR3 residues: CASSPAGYGGRHEQYF. In nucleotides, the CDR3 is TGTGCCAGCAGCCCCGCGGGTTACGGGGGTCGCCACGAGCAGTACTTC. The whole variable domain, filled in from reference TRBV28 and TRBJ2-7, reads DVKVTQSSRYLVKRTGEKVFLECVQDMDHENMFWYRQDPGLGLRLIYFSYDVKMKEKGDIPEGYSVSREKKERFSLILESASTNQTSMYLCASSPAGYGGRHEQYFGPGTRLTVT.

V usage is TRBV18 and J usage is TRBJ1-3; no reliable D call. The germline CDR1 and CDR2 sequences are KGHSH and LQKENI. The V end was cut by 3 bases, the J end by 1 base, with 10 bases between. The CDR3 loop spans 15 amino acids. The CDR3 here is CASSPTRESGNTIYF. The DNA for the CDR3 is TGTGCCAGCTCACCGACTCGGGAATCTGGAAACACCATATATTTT.

This rearrangement joins TRBV27 to TRBJ2-3; D gene unclear. The CDR3 loop spans 14 amino acids. CDR1 is MNHEY and CDR2 is SMNVEV in the germline V gene (reference sequence). Trimming removed 4 bases at V and 6 bases at J, with 14 bases between. CDR3 sequence reads: CASSSVDAQDTQYF. CDR3 in DNA: TGTGCCAGCAGTTCCGTTGATGCACAGGATACGCAGTATTTT.

This clone was observed a handful of times. This chain joins TRBV3-1 (or the pseudogene TRBV3-2) and TRBJ1-3; possible D gene TRBD1, 5 bases. This CDR3 comprises 13 residues. In germline, CDR1 is LGHDT, CDR2 YNNKEL (reference sequence). V was trimmed by 1 base and J by 4 bases, leaving 5 bases between them. CDR3 residues: CASSQGQGNTIYF. The CDR3 DNA sequence: TGTGCCAGCAGCCAAGGACAGGGAAACACCATATATTTT.

This clone has just a few counts. V is TRBV25-1 and J is TRBJ2-1; 9 nucleotides agree with TRBD2. Germline lookup yields CDR1 MGHDK and CDR2 SYGVNS. Germline trimming cut 4 bases from V and 0 bases from J; bases unmatched to any gene: 1. The CDR3 has 15 residues. Here the CDR3 reads CASSVSGSSYNEQFF. In DNA form, the CDR3 reads TGTGCCAGCAGTGTTAGCGGGAGCTCCTACAATGAGCAGTTCTTC.

The chain employs TRBV11-2 and TRBJ1-2; D may be TRBD1 (5 bases). This CDR3 is 14 amino acids long. Between the trimmed V and J ends, which lost 6 bases and 4 bases, there was a span of 15 bases. Germline-derived CDR1 and CDR2 are SGHAT and FQNNGV. Here the CDR3 reads CASSQNQGGYGYTF. For the CDR3, the DNA is TGTGCCAGCAGTCAGAACCAGGGCGGCTATGGCTACACCTTC.

V and J are TRBV28 and TRBJ1-3, with 8 bases identical to TRBD1. Germline lookup yields CDR1 MDHEN and CDR2 SYDVKM. The CDR3 extends over 14 amino acids. The trim removed 5 bases at V and 4 bases at J, leaving 4 bases unmatched. CDR3 nucleotides: TGTGCCAGCAGTACGGACAGGGCAGGAAACACCATATATTTT. Translating it yields CASSTDRAGNTIYF.

The chain is built from TRBV27 and TRBJ1-1; D is ambiguous. V was shortened by 3 bases and J by 4 bases, with 15 bases between the two germline ends. The CDR3 covers 15 residues. Germline-derived CDR1 and CDR2 are MNHEY and SMNVEV (reference sequence). The chain's CDR3 is CASSFGVRGSTEAFF. DNA for the CDR3: TGTGCCAGCAGTTTCGGGGTGCGGGGAAGCACTGAAGCTTTCTTT.

The chain carries TRBV28 and TRBJ1-4, with D perhaps TRBD1 (6 bases). The CDR3 extends over 12 amino acids. Germline V gives CDR1 MDHEN, CDR2 SYDVKM. The V end lost 8 bases, the J end lost 8 bases, and 12 bases lay between the germline ends. DNA for the CDR3: TGTGCCAGCCATACGCAGGGGGAAAAACTGTTTTTT. Protein product: CASHTQGEKLFF. The whole variable domain, filled in from reference TRBV28 and TRBJ1-4, reads DVKVTQSSRYLVKRTGEKVFLECVQDMDHENMFWYRQDPGLGLRLIYFSYDVKMKEKGDIPEGYSVSREKKERFSLILESASTNQTSMYLCASHTQGEKLFFGSGTQLSVL.

A note on this clone: The same CDR3 also results from other DNA sequences found in this sample. The chain has TRBV19 and TRBJ1-2; 10 bases match TRBD1. V shed 6 bases, J shed 5 bases, and the junction held 3 bases outside the gene matches. This CDR3 contains 13 residues. Germline assignment: CDR1 LNHDA and CDR2 SQIVND (reference sequence). CDR3 amino acids: CASSGTGAYGYTF. CDR3 DNA: TGTGCCAGTAGCGGGACAGGGGCTTATGGCTACACCTTC. Combining the CDR3 with reference TRBV19 and TRBJ1-2 gives the whole variable domain DGGITQSPKYLFRKEGQNVTLSCEQNLNHDAMYWYRQDPGQGLRLIYYSQIVNDFQKGDIAEGYSVSREKKESFPLTVTSAQKNPTAFYLCASSGTGAYGYTFGSGTRLTVV.

This clone turned up a few times. The chain carries TRBV6-5 and TRBJ1-3, with 7 bases fitting TRBD1. V dropped 6 bases and J dropped 11; count of bases not matched to a gene: 10. The CDR3 totals 13 residues. Germline V gene sequence: CDR1 MNHEY, CDR2 SVGAGI. The CDR3 sequence is CASSRDREAAIYF. CDR3 bases: TGTGCCAGCAGCCGCGACAGGGAGGCGGCCATATATTTT.